This TCR beta chain is from a study of cytomegalovirus exposure and HLA in healthy donors. The PCR was carried out with 60 Vbeta primers and 13 Jbeta primers. The data were produced by immunoSEQ multiplex PCR, yet TCRdb's version contains in-frame clones alone and is incomplete. This table holds 100,000 to 150,000 clones, 80% to 90% found once. Though probably carrying unrecorded immune exposures, donors were nominally healthy at sampling. The CDR3 contains 15 residues. Germline assignment: CDR1 MNHEY and CDR2 SVGAGI. Turning to this clone: Its antigen is currently unknown.

Whole-study findings and limits: V- and J-gene trimming in TCR beta was tied to a missense DCLRE1C variant by an analysis performed later.

The sequence came from a woman in her 40s in good health and CMV-seropositive. The chain employs TRBV6-5 and TRBJ2-5; TRBD1 matches at 10 bases. The end of the DNA is better explained by TRBJ2-7, so the J call may be wrong. The source material was PBMCs. Here the CDR3 DNA reads TGTGCCAGCAGTTGGGGACAGGGGAGCTCCTACGAGCAGTACTTC. Protein sequence: CASSWGQGSSYEQYF.